The 31 T cell receptor beta chains below were found in one sample sequenced in a study of cytomegalovirus exposure and HLA in healthy donors. The PCR employed 60 Vbeta primers together with 13 Jbeta primers. TCRdb keeps only in-frame clones here, not all; method: immunoSEQ multiplex PCR. The sample holds 110,000 to 150,000 clones, more than 75% seen once. What was sequenced was PBMCs. Receptors originate from a female donor in good health and CMV-seronegative.

This clone occurred once. The chain couples TRBV29-1 to TRBJ2-7, with unresolved D. This CDR3 has 14 residues. Germline values: CDR1 SQVTM, CDR2 ANQGSEA. V was clipped by 4 bases and J by 4 bases, with 17 bases between them. CDR3 amino acids: CSVAVFGSFYEQYF. As DNA, the CDR3 is TGCAGCGTTGCTGTATTTGGCAGTTTTTACGAGCAGTACTTC.

As concerns this clone: One end of the junction does not line up with germline, which may come from a read error. The V and J genes are TRBV5-6 and TRBJ1-2; D ambiguous. Germline assignment: CDR1 SGHDT and CDR2 YYEEEE. This CDR3 has 18 residues. The CDR3 reads CASSNPLGSGTNLYGYPF. CDR3 DNA: TGTGCCAGCAGCAACCCGCTCGGTTCAGGAACGAATCTCTATGGCTACCCCTTC.

A note on this clone: Distinct nucleotide sequences in the sample also encode this CDR3. The CDR3 sequence is CASGIGSYQPQHF. CDR3 sequence (DNA): TGTGCCAGTGGCATCGGGAGCTATCAGCCCCAGCATTTT. V and J are TRBV28 and TRBJ1-5; no clear D gene. There are 13 residues in the CDR3. Germline V gives CDR1 MDHEN, CDR2 SYDVKM. With 9 bases removed from V and 5 bases from J, the gap between germline ends came to 14 bases.

The chain is built from TRBV4-3 and TRBJ1-6; TRBD1 aligns across 9 bases. The length of the CDR3 is 14 residues. The junction had 7 bases not matched to a gene; V was cut back by 5 bases and J by 11 bases. Looked up from germline, CDR1 is LGHNA and CDR2 is YSLEER. CDR3 bases: TGCGCCAGCAGCTCCGGGACAGGGAAGCCACCCCTCCACTTT. It is translated as CASSSGTGKPPLHF.

This clone has just a few counts. The V and J genes are TRBV21-1 and TRBJ1-1; no check of the table's D call, TRBD1, against the DNA was made. TRBV21-1 is recorded as a pseudogene. CDR3 length: 15 residues. CDR3 DNA sequence: TGTGCCAGCAGCAAAGAGTGGCCAAAGAACACTGAAGCTTTCTTT. Protein product: CASSKEWPKNTEAFF.

The gene calls are TRBV10-3 and TRBJ2-1, with 8 bases that match TRBD2. The V and J ends lost 3 bases and 4 bases, in that order; junction bases with no gene match: 20. Germline V lookup: CDR1 ENHRY, CDR2 SYGVKD. The CDR3 loop spans 20 amino acids. CDR3 nucleotides: TGTGCCATCAGTGAACTCGGCGGAGCGGGGGCGGTGCGGGTATACAATGAGCAGTTCTTC. Protein sequence: CAISELGGAGAVRVYNEQFF.

This clone was recorded only once. The V and J genes are TRBV6-1 and TRBJ1-4, with D unresolved. Germline CDR1 is MNHNS and CDR2 is SASEGT. This CDR3 is 15 amino acids long. V shed 6 bases and J shed 2 bases, with 13 bases lying between them. CDR3 DNA sequence: TGTGCCAGCAGCCCCCAGGTTTTCACTAATGAAAAACTGTTTTTT. The encoded protein is CASSPQVFTNEKLFF.

The chain uses TRBV5-4 and TRBJ1-2; D call uncertain. CDR1 is SGHNT and CDR2 is YYREEE in the germline V gene (reference sequence). The CDR3 totals 14 residues. V dropped 0 bases and J dropped 6 bases, with 12 bases sitting between them. In nucleotides, the CDR3 is TGTGCCAGCAGCTTGGCAACACCCCTCAATGGCTACACCTTC. It yields the protein CASSLATPLNGYTF.

V usage is TRBV5-5 and J usage is TRBJ2-7; 9 bases match TRBD1. Looked up from germline, CDR1 is SGHKS and CDR2 is YYEKEE (reference sequence). J was trimmed by 5 bases and V by 10 bases; bases with no gene match: 10. The CDR3 runs 13 residues. In DNA, the CDR3 is TGTGCCTGCCAAGGACAGGGGATTCACGAGCAGTACTTC. Protein sequence: CACQGQGIHEQYF.

The rearrangement uses TRBV28 and TRBJ1-4, with 7 bases lining up with TRBD1. CDR1 MDHEN and CDR2 SYDVKM come from the germline V gene. V gave up 5 bases and J gave up 2 bases; unmatched junction bases: 11. CDR3 length: 17 residues. The DNA of the CDR3 is TGTGCCAGCAGTCCTCCAGGGGGGCCGAGGACTAATGAAAAACTGTTTTTT. Amino acids: CASSPPGGPRTNEKLFF.

CDR3 amino acids: CASSELRTGPSYEQYF. The CDR3 region has the DNA TGTGCCAGCAGTGAGTTACGGACAGGGCCTTCCTACGAGCAGTACTTC. The chain has TRBV6-1 and TRBJ2-7, with TRBD1 matching over 8 bases. V was clipped by 3 bases and J by 1 base; unmatched bases: 8. The CDR3 extends over 16 amino acids. CDR1 MNHNS and CDR2 SASEGT come from the germline V gene.

This chain joins TRBV5-1 and TRBJ1-1, with D hard to call. V was pared by 4 bases and J by 1 base, with 17 bases between. The CDR3 spans 16 residues. CDR1 SGHRS and CDR2 YFSETQ come from the germline V gene. The chain's CDR3 is CASSLHRQSGNTEAFF. The CDR3 region has the DNA TGCGCCAGCAGCCTCCACCGCCAGTCAGGGAACACTGAAGCTTTCTTT.

V usage is TRBV29-1 and J usage is TRBJ1-2; D gene uncertain. This CDR3 contains 12 residues. Per germline, CDR1 SQVTM and CDR2 ANQGSEA. V lost 4 bases, J lost 5 bases, and 11 bases lay in between. This chain's CDR3 is CSVGDPEYGYTF. The DNA for the CDR3 is TGCAGCGTTGGAGATCCCGAGTATGGCTACACCTTC.

The V call is TRBV19, the J call TRBJ1-2, with D unclear. The CDR3 is 14 residues long. Germline lookup yields CDR1 LNHDA and CDR2 SQIVND (reference sequence). V was clipped by 6 bases and J by 4 bases, with 15 bases between them. In DNA, the CDR3 is TGTGCCAGTAGCTACGCTGGGTCGGGCTATGGCTACACCTTC. Its translation is CASSYAGSGYGYTF.

The V and J genes are TRBV15 and TRBJ2-4; TRBD1 matches 10 bases. Germline-derived CDR1 and CDR2 are LNHNV and YYDKDF (reference sequence). The CDR3 sequence is 20 residues long. V gave up 0 bases and J gave up 1 base; unmatched junction bases: 12. CDR3 protein: CATSRDLWGTGVDAKNIQYF. DNA of the CDR3: TGTGCCACCAGCAGAGACCTCTGGGGGACAGGGGTAGATGCCAAAAACATTCAGTACTTC.

This clone was observed a handful of times. This rearrangement joins TRBV6-5 to TRBJ1-2; the D is unclear. Trimming pared 3 bases from V and 6 bases from J, leaving 8 bases between. The germline V gene encodes CDR1 MNHEY and CDR2 SVGAGI. The CDR3 runs 12 residues. CDR3 sequence (DNA): TGTGCCAGCAGTTATTCGGGGAATGGCTACACCTTC. This gives the protein CASSYSGNGYTF.

In DNA form, the CDR3 reads TGTGCCAGCAGTGATACCTTCGAGCAGTACTTC. This gives the protein CASSDTFEQYF. The chain links TRBV2 to TRBJ2-5; D call uncertain. The J call is in doubt because the DNA end fits TRBJ2-7 better. This CDR3 has 11 residues. Germline CDR1 and CDR2: SNHLY and FYNNEI.

The chain employs TRBV7-9 and TRBJ2-5, with 7 bases lining up with TRBD1. J gave up 5 bases and V 5 bases, and 5 bases lay outside the gene matches. Germline V gives CDR1 SEHNR, CDR2 FQNEAQ (reference sequence). CDR3 length: 13 amino acids. This CDR3 reads CASSLLTGETQYF. The CDR3 nucleotides read TGTGCCAGCAGCCTACTGACAGGGGAGACCCAGTACTTC.

This rearrangement joins TRBV27 to TRBJ1-1; no clear D gene. V lost 8 bases and J 1 base, leaving 14 bases between the germline ends. This CDR3 comprises 14 residues. Germline V gene sequence: CDR1 MNHEY, CDR2 SMNVEV (reference sequence). The CDR3 protein is CASLRRGGNTEAFF. Here the CDR3 DNA reads TGTGCCAGCCTCCGGCGGGGAGGGAACACTGAAGCTTTCTTT.

This clone has just a few counts. DNA for the CDR3: TGTGCCAGTCGTGGGGAGGGCTACGAGCAGTACTTC. Encoded protein: CASRGEGYEQYF. The rearrangement links TRBV19 to TRBJ2-7; TRBD2 agrees at 7 bases. J lost 3 bases, V lost 8 bases, and 4 bases had no gene match. Germline CDR1 LNHDA, CDR2 SQIVND (reference sequence). The CDR3 totals 12 residues.

The genes are TRBV4-1 and TRBJ2-1, with TRBD1 as a possible D gene (6 bases). The CDR3 sequence is 16 residues long. Germline assignment: CDR1 MGHRA and CDR2 YSYEKL. Trimming left V 0 bases short and J 7 bases short, with 16 bases between. The CDR3: CASSQDLYRAGNEQFF. The CDR3 nucleotides read TGCGCCAGCAGCCAAGACCTTTACAGGGCCGGTAATGAGCAGTTCTTC.

The sample holds one count of this clone. This chain links TRBV19 with TRBJ1-5; a weak D match, TRBD1 (6 bases). This CDR3 has 14 residues. Trimming removed 6 bases at V and 3 bases at J, with 12 bases between. The V gene's germline CDR1 is LNHDA and CDR2 SQIVND (reference sequence). For the CDR3, the DNA is TGTGCCAGTAGAGGACAGCTAGTCAATCAGCCCCAGCATTTT. Residues: CASRGQLVNQPQHF.

The chain joins TRBV11-2 to TRBJ1-5; no firm D call. The CDR3 spans 13 residues. V dropped 4 bases and J dropped 0 bases, with 4 bases sitting between them. Per the germline V gene, CDR1 is SGHAT and CDR2 is FQNNGV. The CDR3 sequence is CASSSYSNQPQHF. Here the CDR3 DNA reads TGTGCCAGCAGCTCTTATAGCAATCAGCCCCAGCATTTT.

The rearrangement uses TRBV19 and TRBJ2-2; D ambiguous. This CDR3 is built from 12 residues. CDR1 is LNHDA and CDR2 is SQIVND in the germline V gene (reference sequence). V was pared by 5 bases and J by 4 bases, with 5 bases between. CDR3 sequence (DNA): TGTGCCAGTAGTCGGTCCACCGGGGAGCTGTTTTTT. It yields the protein CASSRSTGELFF. Based on the CDR3 plus reference TRBV19 and TRBJ2-2, the full variable domain is DGGITQSPKYLFRKEGQNVTLSCEQNLNHDAMYWYRQDPGQGLRLIYYSQIVNDFQKGDIAEGYSVSREKKESFPLTVTSAQKNPTAFYLCASSRSTGELFFGEGSRLTVL.

This clone showed up just a few times. This chain uses TRBV7-2 with TRBJ2-5; 14 bases line up with TRBD2. CDR3 length equals 17 residues. The junction had 9 bases not matched to a gene; V was cut back by 2 bases and J by 7 bases. Looked up from germline, CDR1 is SGHTA and CDR2 is FQGNSA. The CDR3 loop is CASSLMTGLAGGGTQYF. CDR3 nucleotides: TGTGCCAGCAGCTTAATGACTGGACTAGCGGGGGGAGGGACCCAGTACTTC.

J is TRBJ1-4 and V is TRBV6-6; 10 bases map to TRBD1. V lost 6 bases, J lost 7 bases, and 5 bases stayed unmatched. Germline lookup yields CDR1 MNHNY and CDR2 SVGAGI (reference sequence). This CDR3 is built from 14 residues. The CDR3 DNA is TGTGCCAGCAGCAGACAGGGGGCCGGTGAAAAACTGTTTTTT. Translation: CASSRQGAGEKLFF.

The rearrangement uses TRBV6-5 and TRBJ2-2; 9 nucleotides line up with TRBD1. Germline CDR1 MNHEY, CDR2 SVGAGI. The CDR3 is 15 residues long. The V segment lost 6 bases and the J segment 0 bases; nucleotides outside the gene matches: 2. This chain's CDR3 is CASRGQGSNTGELFF. The CDR3 bases are TGTGCCAGCAGAGGACAGGGGTCGAACACCGGGGAGCTGTTTTTT.

The CDR3 DNA sequence: TGCGCCAGCAGCTCGTCGGGGGGCGGGATCAGCACAGATACGCAGTATTTT. Translating it yields CASSSSGGGISTDTQYF. The chain links TRBV5-1 to TRBJ2-3, with TRBD2 as a possible D gene (7 bases). Germline values: CDR1 SGHRS, CDR2 YFSETQ. V was trimmed by 3 bases and J by 0 bases, leaving 17 bases between them. There are 17 residues in the CDR3.

This clone was counted between two and nine times. J is TRBJ2-7 and V is TRBV4-2; 10 bases line up with TRBD1. Germline V CDR1 and CDR2: LGHNA, YNFKEQ. J gave up 3 bases and V 0 bases, and 2 bases lay outside the gene matches. This CDR3 has 15 residues. The CDR3 region has the DNA TGTGCCAGCAGCCAAGAGACAGGGGGCTTCTACGAGCAGTACTTC. Its protein is CASSQETGGFYEQYF.

This chain links TRBV4-1 with TRBJ2-7; the D gene is possibly TRBD1 (5 bases). Germline V gene sequence: CDR1 MGHRA, CDR2 YSYEKL. CDR3 length: 16 amino acids. Between the trimmed V and J ends, which lost 0 bases and 1 base, there was a span of 13 bases. The CDR3 protein is CASSQDLTGGSYEQYF. The CDR3 DNA reads as TGCGCCAGCAGCCAAGATCTTACAGGCGGATCCTACGAGCAGTACTTC.

V and J are TRBV28 and TRBJ2-7; D perhaps matches TRBD2 (6 bases). CDR1 MDHEN and CDR2 SYDVKM come from the germline V gene. The CDR3 runs to 15 residues. Trimming took off 6 bases at V and 2 bases at J, with 17 bases between the two ends. CDR3 bases: TGTGCCAGCAGCAATAGCGGCGGTAGAACCTACGAGCAGTACTTC. Amino acid sequence: CASSNSGGRTYEQYF.